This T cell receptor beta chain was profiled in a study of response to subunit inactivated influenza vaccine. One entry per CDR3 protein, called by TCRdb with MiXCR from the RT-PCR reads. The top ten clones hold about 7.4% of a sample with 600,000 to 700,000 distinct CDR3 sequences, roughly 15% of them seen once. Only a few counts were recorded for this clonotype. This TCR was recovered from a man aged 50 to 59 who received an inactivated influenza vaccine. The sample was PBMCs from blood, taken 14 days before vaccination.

This CDR3 reads CASSFGKVGGINNEQFF. In nucleotides, the CDR3 is TGTGCCAGCAGCTTTGGCAAAGTAGGGGGCATCAACAATGAGCAGTTCTTC. J is TRBJ2-1 and V is TRBV7-9; TRBD1 aligns across 7 bases. CDR3 length equals 17 residues. The V and J ends lost 3 bases and 5 bases, in that order; junction bases with no gene match: 13. Germline V gives CDR1 SEHNR, CDR2 FQNEAQ (reference sequence).